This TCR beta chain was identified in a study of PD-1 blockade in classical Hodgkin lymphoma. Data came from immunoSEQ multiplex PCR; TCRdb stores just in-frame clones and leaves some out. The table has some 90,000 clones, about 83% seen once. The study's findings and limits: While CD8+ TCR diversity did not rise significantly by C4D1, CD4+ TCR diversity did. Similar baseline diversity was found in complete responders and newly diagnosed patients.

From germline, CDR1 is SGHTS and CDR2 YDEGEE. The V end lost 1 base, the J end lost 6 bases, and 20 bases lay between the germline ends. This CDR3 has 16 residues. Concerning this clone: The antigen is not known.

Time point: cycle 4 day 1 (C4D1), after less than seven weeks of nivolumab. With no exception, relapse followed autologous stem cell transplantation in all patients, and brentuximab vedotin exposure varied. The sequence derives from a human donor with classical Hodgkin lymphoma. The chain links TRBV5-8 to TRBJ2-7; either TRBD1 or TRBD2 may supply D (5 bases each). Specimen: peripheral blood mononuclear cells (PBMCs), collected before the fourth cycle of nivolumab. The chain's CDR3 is CASSLWQAMGVAEQYF. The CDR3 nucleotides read TGTGCCAGCAGCTTGTGGCAAGCCATGGGGGTGGCCGAGCAGTACTTC.